Below are 7 T cell receptor beta chains sequenced from a single sample in a study of cytomegalovirus exposure and HLA in healthy donors. Method: immunoSEQ multiplex PCR; TCRdb's copy keeps in-frame clones and lacks some. Of around 150,000 clones detected, roughly 96% appear once; the ten largest clones hold around 0.9%. The sample comprised PBMCs. These receptors originate from a woman between 18 and 29 years old in good health and CMV-seronegative.

In its sample, this clone was seen once. This chain uses TRBV5-6 with TRBJ1-3; D perhaps matches TRBD1 (6 bases). Germline V gene sequence: CDR1 SGHDT, CDR2 YYEEEE. The CDR3 has 18 residues. V was clipped by 3 bases and J by 4 bases, with 23 bases between them. The CDR3 region is CASSSDRITGTTGNTIYF. For the CDR3, the DNA is TGTGCCAGCAGCTCGGACCGTATAACCGGGACAACAGGAAACACCATATATTTT. Full variable domain (remainder filled in from reference TRBV5-6 and TRBJ1-3): DAGVTQSPTHLIKTRGQQVTLRCSPKSGHDTVSWYQQALGQGPQFIFQYYEEEERQRGNFPDRFSGHQFPNYSSELNVNALLLGDSALYLCASSSDRITGTTGNTIYFGEGSWLTVV.

This chain uses TRBV9 with TRBJ1-1; D gene uncertain. The CDR3 has 17 amino acids. Trimming shortened V by 0 bases and J by 6 bases, and 21 bases separated the two germline ends. CDR1 is SGDLS, CDR2 YYNGEE, per germline. CDR3 sequence: CASSVGSDLGSRSEAFF. DNA for the CDR3: TGTGCCAGCAGCGTAGGATCGGATTTGGGGAGCAGATCTGAAGCTTTCTTT.

This chain links TRBV6-5 with TRBJ1-2; D remains unclear. Germline values: CDR1 MNHEY, CDR2 SVGAGI. V gave up 4 bases and J gave up 1 base, with 7 bases separating them. CDR3 length: 13 amino acids. CDR3 DNA sequence: TGTGCCAGCAGTTCGGGGTTTAACTATGGCTACACCTTC. Protein: CASSSGFNYGYTF.

This chain joins TRBV19 and TRBJ1-5; perhaps TRBD1 as D (6 bases). The CDR3 has 18 residues. The V end lost 5 bases, the J end lost 0 bases, and 20 bases lay between the germline ends. Germline V gene sequence: CDR1 LNHDA, CDR2 SQIVND (reference sequence). The CDR3 loop reads CASSPAHGTRNSNQPQHF. The CDR3 bases are TGTGCCAGTAGTCCTGCCCACGGGACACGGAATAGCAATCAGCCCCAGCATTTT.

The chain is built from TRBV9 and TRBJ2-1; 11 nucleotides agree with TRBD1. The CDR3 contains 18 residues. Germline lookup yields CDR1 SGDLS and CDR2 YYNGEE. V lost 4 bases and J lost 4; bases outside the gene matches: 13. Written as DNA, the CDR3 is TGTGCCAGCAGCCGGACAGGGGGCTCAAACTTGTTATACAATGAGCAGTTCTTC. Protein: CASSRTGGSNLLYNEQFF.

The chain carries TRBV19 and TRBJ2-7, with D tentatively TRBD2 (5 bases). CDR3 length equals 13 residues. Trimming took 3 bases from V and 7 from J, leaving 13 bases between them. Germline V lookup: CDR1 LNHDA, CDR2 SQIVND (reference sequence). CDR3 loop: CASSIADGEEQYF. CDR3 nucleotide sequence: TGTGCCAGTAGTATCGCGGACGGGGAAGAGCAGTACTTC.

This chain uses TRBV5-1 with TRBJ2-7; TRBD1 aligns across 10 bases. The germline CDR1 and CDR2 sequences are SGHRS and YFSETQ. The CDR3 runs 15 residues. With 4 bases clipped from V and 3 bases from J, the junction kept 7 bases outside the gene matches. The CDR3 DNA reads TGCGCCAGCAGCACCCCCGGGACAGGGGTCTACGAGCAGTACTTC. Protein sequence: CASSTPGTGVYEQYF.